The 19 T cell receptor beta chains listed next were all sequenced from one sample in a study of cytomegalovirus exposure and HLA in healthy donors. The primer mix had 60 Vbeta and 13 Jbeta primers. Repertoires were generated with immunoSEQ multiplex PCR, while TCRdb's copy carries only in-frame clones and drops some. The top ten clones hold 6.5% to 9.5% of a sample with 110,000 or so clones, over 70% of them seen once. Sequencing was performed on PBMCs. Receptors were obtained from a woman in her forties in good health and CMV-seropositive.

The rearrangement links TRBV28 to TRBJ1-1; 8 bases match TRBD1. The CDR3 length is 16 residues. V gave up 3 bases and J gave up 3 bases; unmatched junction bases: 9. The V gene's germline CDR1 is MDHEN and CDR2 SYDVKM. CDR3 nucleotide sequence: TGTGCCAGCAGTTTTAGGCAGGGGGCCCTAGACACTGAAGCTTTCTTT. Protein: CASSFRQGALDTEAFF.

This clone was detected a few times. The rearrangement links TRBV28 to TRBJ1-5; perhaps TRBD1 as D (5 bases). Trimming cost V 5 bases and J 0 bases, with 17 bases left between them. This CDR3 has 17 amino acids. Germline V gene lookup returns CDR1 MDHEN and CDR2 SYDVKM. The CDR3 sequence: CASSPRREWSSNQPQHF. The CDR3 bases are TGTGCCAGCAGTCCCCGCAGGGAATGGAGTAGCAATCAGCCCCAGCATTTT.

This clone was observed a single time. The V and J genes are TRBV2 and TRBJ2-2, with a tentative D call TRBD2 (6 bases). The V and J ends lost 8 bases and 4 bases respectively, with 20 bases between them. Germline V gene data show CDR1 as SNHLY and CDR2 as FYNNEI. The CDR3 is 16 amino acids. The CDR3 DNA reads TGTGCCAGCCTCGGGCTGGCCCTGGGGGGCACCGGGGAGCTGTTTTTT. It translates to CASLGLALGGTGELFF.

CDR3 protein: CASSLRTAFLDTEAFF. The CDR3 DNA follows: TGCGCCAGCAGCCTACGGACAGCTTTTCTCGACACTGAAGCTTTCTTT. V is TRBV4-1 and J is TRBJ1-1, with D tentatively TRBD1 (6 bases). The CDR3 consists of 16 residues. Looked up from germline, CDR1 is MGHRA and CDR2 is YSYEKL. V gave up 4 bases and J gave up 3 bases, with 18 bases separating them.

This clone was observed once. This chain uses TRBV27 with TRBJ1-5; D gene uncertain. The CDR3 contains 12 residues. Germline CDR1 MNHEY, CDR2 SMNVEV (reference sequence). V was pared by 2 bases and J by 4 bases, with 3 bases between. The CDR3 spells CASSLPNQPQHF. The CDR3, as DNA: TGTGCCAGCAGTTTACCGAATCAGCCCCAGCATTTT.

This clone was seen only a few times. This chain links TRBV18 with TRBJ2-1, with 14 bases matching TRBD2. The CDR3 loop spans 16 amino acids. V lost 3 bases, J lost 5 bases, and 3 bases stayed unmatched. CDR1 and CDR2 from the germline V gene are KGHSH and LQKENI. The CDR3 nucleotides are TGTGCCAGCTCACCCCCGGGACTAGCGGGAGACAATGAGCAGTTCTTC. This sequence encodes CASSPPGLAGDNEQFF.

The gene calls are TRBV29-1 and TRBJ2-7; TRBD2 agrees at 13 bases. The CDR3 loop spans 15 amino acids. V lost 7 bases to trimming and J lost 4 bases; unmatched junction nucleotides: 10. Germline CDR1 is SQVTM and CDR2 is ANQGSEA. Here the CDR3 reads CSATSGTSGTYEQYF. CDR3 nucleotide sequence: TGCAGCGCCACGTCCGGGACTAGCGGGACGTACGAGCAGTACTTC.

This clone showed up just once. The J gene is TRBJ1-2, the V gene TRBV9; 7 nucleotides agree with TRBD1. Germline loops: CDR1 SGDLS, CDR2 YYNGEE. Germline trimming cut 4 bases from V and 0 bases from J; bases unmatched to any gene: 6. CDR3 length: 15 residues. CDR3 loop: CASSRDREPNYGYTF. DNA for the CDR3: TGTGCCAGCAGCCGAGACAGGGAGCCTAACTATGGCTACACCTTC.

This chain connects TRBV11-2 to TRBJ1-5; no clear D gene. CDR1 and CDR2 from the germline V gene are SGHAT and FQNNGV. Trimming removed 1 base at V and 4 bases at J, with 8 bases between. The CDR3 runs 14 residues. CDR3 bases: TGTGCCAGCAGCTTAGTCTGGGAGAATCAGCCCCAGCATTTT. Its translation: CASSLVWENQPQHF.

This chain uses TRBV4-1 with TRBJ2-7, with 7 nucleotides matching TRBD2. V dropped 2 bases and J dropped 3; count of bases not matched to a gene: 10. Germline CDR1 MGHRA, CDR2 YSYEKL. The length of the CDR3 is 16 residues. CDR3 sequence: CASSQTSGTKLYEQYF. The CDR3 DNA follows: TGCGCCAGCAGCCAAACTTCCGGGACTAAGCTCTACGAGCAGTACTTC.

CDR3 sequence: CSVEGLTGVYNEQFF. The CDR3 nucleotides are TGCAGCGTTGAAGGCTTAACGGGAGTGTACAATGAGCAGTTCTTC. The rearrangement joins TRBV29-1 to TRBJ2-1; a possible D gene is TRBD2 (6 bases). Germline V CDR1 and CDR2: SQVTM, ANQGSEA. The CDR3 runs 15 residues. Between the trimmed V and J ends, which lost 1 base and 4 bases, there was a span of 14 bases.

The rearrangement links TRBV7-8 to TRBJ1-1; 7 bases align to TRBD1. This CDR3 is built from 14 residues. Germline CDR1 is SGHVS and CDR2 is FQNEAQ. V lost 6 bases to trimming and J lost 0 bases; unmatched junction nucleotides: 4. CDR3 in amino acids: CASRTDRLNTEAFF. DNA of the CDR3: TGTGCCAGCAGAACGGACAGGTTGAACACTGAAGCTTTCTTT.

The chain couples TRBV7-9 to TRBJ2-5, with TRBD2 matching 9 bases. The V gene's germline CDR1 is SEHNR and CDR2 FQNEAQ (reference sequence). The length of the CDR3 is 17 residues. J lost 3 bases, V lost 5 bases, and 13 bases had no gene match. CDR3: CASSKGLAGGAEETQYF. CDR3 DNA sequence: TGTGCCAGCAGCAAGGGTCTGGCGGGGGGGGCAGAAGAGACCCAGTACTTC.

This chain links TRBV28 with TRBJ1-2, with D possibly being TRBD1 (5 bases). The CDR3 loop spans 16 amino acids. The V and J ends lost 3 bases and 0 bases respectively, with 14 bases between them. From germline, CDR1 is MDHEN and CDR2 SYDVKM. CDR3 sequence: CASSFSSQGSNYGYTF. Here the CDR3 DNA reads TGTGCCAGCAGTTTCTCGTCCCAGGGATCTAACTATGGCTACACCTTC.

This clone was counted only a few times. The chain combines TRBV5-6 with TRBJ2-4, with D tentatively TRBD2 (7 bases). The germline V and J ends were trimmed by 2 bases and 0 bases, with 18 bases remaining between them. CDR1 is SGHDT, CDR2 YYEEEE, per germline. This CDR3 comprises 18 residues. CDR3 amino acids: CASSLAQGGGVAKNIQYF. The CDR3 DNA sequence: TGTGCCAGCAGCTTAGCCCAGGGAGGGGGAGTAGCCAAAAACATTCAGTACTTC.

The V and J genes are TRBV6-4 and TRBJ2-3; TRBD2 might be the D (6 bases). The CDR3 is 15 amino acids. Trimming took 4 bases from V and 0 from J, leaving 11 bases between them. Germline-derived CDR1 and CDR2 are MRHNA and SNTAGT. CDR3 residues: CASSVRGTSTDTQYF. CDR3 bases: TGTGCCAGCAGTGTCCGGGGGACTAGCACAGATACGCAGTATTTT.

This clone was counted once. This chain connects TRBV28 to TRBJ2-3; possible D gene TRBD2, 6 bases. Between the trimmed V and J ends, which lost 1 base and 1 base, there was a span of 12 bases. In germline, CDR1 is MDHEN, CDR2 SYDVKM. The CDR3 sequence is 16 residues long. The DNA of the CDR3 is TGTGCCAGCAGTTTATCGCCTGGACTACGCACAGATACGCAGTATTTT. Protein product: CASSLSPGLRTDTQYF.

This chain connects TRBV6-4 to TRBJ2-1, with TRBD2 matching 14 bases. Trimming at V came to 3 bases and at J to 8 bases, leaving 6 bases not matched to a gene. In germline, CDR1 is MRHNA, CDR2 SNTAGT. There are 16 residues in the CDR3. The CDR3 here is CASSEKGTSGSDEQFF. In DNA form, the CDR3 reads TGTGCCAGCAGTGAAAAGGGGACTAGCGGGAGTGATGAGCAGTTCTTC.

The chain has TRBV4-1 and TRBJ1-2; 11 bases match TRBD1. This CDR3 has 17 amino acids. Germline loops: CDR1 MGHRA, CDR2 YSYEKL. J was trimmed by 4 bases and V by 4 bases; bases with no gene match: 11. This CDR3 is CASSRIQRDRGGYGYTF. The DNA for the CDR3 is TGCGCCAGCAGCCGTATACAAAGGGACAGGGGGGGCTATGGCTACACCTTC.